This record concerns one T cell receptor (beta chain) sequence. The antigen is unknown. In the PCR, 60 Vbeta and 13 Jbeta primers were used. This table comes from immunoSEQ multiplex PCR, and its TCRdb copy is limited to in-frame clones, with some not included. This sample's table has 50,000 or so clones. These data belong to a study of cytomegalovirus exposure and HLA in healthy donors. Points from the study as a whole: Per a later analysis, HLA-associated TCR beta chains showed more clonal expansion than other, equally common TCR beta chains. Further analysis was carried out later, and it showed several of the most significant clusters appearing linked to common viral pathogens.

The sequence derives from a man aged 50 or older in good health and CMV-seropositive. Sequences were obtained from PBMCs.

CDR3 nucleotide sequence: TGTGCCAGCAGCGAGACAGGGTATGGAACCTATGGCTACACCTTC. Its translation is CASSETGYGTYGYTF. This rearrangement joins TRBV6-4 to TRBJ1-2, with TRBD1 identical over 7 bases. The CDR3 runs to 15 residues. Germline-derived CDR1 and CDR2 are MRHNA and SNTAGT. The junction had 11 bases not matched to a gene; V was cut back by 6 bases and J by 4 bases.